This T cell receptor beta chain is from a study of T cells after posttransplantation cyclophosphamide. Whole-study results and caveats: Skin or GI-infiltrating T cells shared few TRB sequences with blood. After PTCy, TRB diversity resembled that of CNI/methotrexate controls.

After removal of 0 bases from V and 4 bases from J, the junction contained 0 bases not matched to a gene. The CDR3 is 14 residues long. Per germline, CDR1 SGHTS and CDR2 YDEGEE. Using immunoSEQ multiplex PCR, the repertoire was profiled, and TCRdb retains in-frame clones only, with some absent. The sample consists of about 53,000 clones, about 86% of them appearing once. With respect to this clone: Its antigen is unidentified.

The sequencing input was PBMCs. This chain joins TRBV5-8 and TRBJ1-5, with 8 bases that match TRBD1. The TCR comes from a man aged 25-45 years with a blood cancer, CMV-positive, and with a related stem cell donor. The DNA for the CDR3 is TGTGCCAGCAGCTTGGACAGGGGGAATCAGCCCCAGCATTTT. Residues: CASSLDRGNQPQHF. The full variable domain, with the rest looked up from reference TRBV5-8 and TRBJ1-5, is EAGVTQSPTHLIKTRGQQATLRCSPISGHTSVYWYQQALGLGLQFLLWYDEGEERNRGNFPPRFSGRQFPNYSSELNVNALELEDSALYLCASSLDRGNQPQHFGDGTRLSIL.